Following are 4 T cell receptor beta chains from one sample sequenced in a study of cytomegalovirus exposure and HLA in healthy donors. Repertoires were generated with immunoSEQ multiplex PCR, while TCRdb's copy carries only in-frame clones and drops some. The sample shows about 90,000 clones, more than 70% of them seen only once. The sequenced material came from PBMCs. These TCRs come from a woman under 30 in good health and CMV-seropositive.

This clone was found once. The chain joins TRBV10-3 to TRBJ2-3; D might be TRBD1 (5 bases). V was clipped by 3 bases and J by 2 bases, with 12 bases between them. Looked up from germline, CDR1 is ENHRY and CDR2 is SYGVKD. This CDR3 is built from 15 residues. Written as DNA, the CDR3 is TGTGCCATCAGTGAAGGGGTAAGGACCACAGATACGCAGTATTTT. Encoded protein: CAISEGVRTTDTQYF.

The chain couples TRBV7-2 to TRBJ1-4; 8 positions match TRBD1. The CDR3 contains 14 residues. Germline CDR1 SGHTA, CDR2 FQGNSA. The ends lost 4 bases at V and 4 bases at J; junction bases unmatched: 2. The CDR3 here is CASSSGQGNEKLFF. DNA of the CDR3: TGTGCCAGCAGCTCCGGACAGGGTAATGAAAAACTGTTTTTT.

This sequence joins TRBV9 and TRBJ2-2; 15 bases fit TRBD2. Losses at the gene ends were 4 bases for V and 5 bases for J; bases not matched to a gene: 6. This CDR3 spans 17 amino acids. The germline gives CDR1 SGDLS, CDR2 YYNGEE. The CDR3, as DNA: TGTGCCAGCAGCTTCGGGACTAGCGGGGGGCGGACCGGGGAGCTGTTTTTT. Its translation is CASSFGTSGGRTGELFF. Together with reference TRBV9 and TRBJ2-2, the CDR3 gives the full variable domain: DSGVTQTPKHLITATGQRVTLRCSPRSGDLSVYWYQQSLDQGLQFLIQYYNGEERAKGNILERFSAQQFPDLHSELNLSSLELGDSALYFCASSFGTSGGRTGELFFGEGSRLTVL.

There are a few counts of this clone. The V call is TRBV4-1, the J call TRBJ2-2, with no clear D. The CDR3 runs to 13 residues. Trimming took off 0 bases at V and 7 bases at J, with 6 bases between the two ends. Germline CDR1 reads MGHRA; CDR2 reads YSYEKL. CDR3 bases: TGCGCCAGCAGCCAAGATCGTCTCGGGGAGCTGTTTTTT. Translating it yields CASSQDRLGELFF.